Shown below are 23 T cell receptor beta chains from a single sample sequenced in a study of blood T cells in healthy people across ages. It was with a sample-barcoded 5' primer and a J-beta primer mix that a second PCR of roughly 6 to 11 cycles was run. MiXCR, applied by TCRdb to the 5' RACE reads, yields one record per CDR3 protein. This sample yields more than 500,000 distinct CDR3 sequences, of which roughly a quarter are seen a single time; about 18% belongs to the top ten. The sequenced material came from blood. The receptors were sampled from a woman in her 70s in good health.

The genes are TRBV6-1 and TRBJ1-3; TRBD1 is a possible D gene (5 bases). The CDR3 spans 13 residues. Germline V lookup: CDR1 MNHNS, CDR2 SASEGT. Trimming took 11 bases from V and 0 from J, leaving 11 bases between them. The CDR3 loop is CAGGSVSGNTIYF. The CDR3, as DNA: TGTGCCGGGGGGAGCGTCTCTGGAAACACCATATATTTT.

This clonotype was detected a few times. The rearrangement uses TRBV6-2 or TRBV6-3 and TRBJ1-2; D is undetermined. Trimming stripped 5 bases from V and 4 bases from J, with 17 bases between. This CDR3 region has 15 residues. Germline CDR1 is MNHEY and CDR2 is SVGEGT. For the CDR3, the DNA is TGTGCCAGCAGTCCGACCTTGACGGATCTCTATGGCTACACCTTC. Translated, it gives CASSPTLTDLYGYTF.

This clonotype has only a few counts. The J gene is TRBJ1-4, the V gene TRBV25-1; a possible D gene is TRBD1 (5 bases). The germline V gene has CDR1 MGHDK and CDR2 SYGVNS. This CDR3 contains 12 residues. V was cut by 6 bases and J by 4 bases, with 6 bases left in between. The CDR3 nucleotides read TGTGCCAGCAGACAGGATAATGAAAAACTGTTTTTT. The encoded protein is CASRQDNEKLFF.

CDR3 DNA: TGCGCCAGCAGCTTTATTGCAGGGGCTGAAAAACTGTTTTTT. It encodes CASSFIAGAEKLFF. The chain uses TRBV5-1 and TRBJ1-4, with D possibly being TRBD1 (6 bases). The germline CDR1 and CDR2 sequences are SGHRS and YFSETQ. V lost 2 bases, J lost 7 bases, and 12 bases lay in between. The CDR3 consists of 14 residues.

CDR3 in amino acids: CASSQASGVFNEQFF. The CDR3 DNA reads as TGTGCCAGCAGCCAAGCGAGCGGGGTTTTCAATGAGCAGTTCTTC. The chain is built from TRBV3-1 and TRBJ2-1; 7 nucleotides align to TRBD2. With V trimmed by 1 base and J by 6 bases, 6 bases remained unmatched. CDR3 length equals 15 residues. Germline assignment: CDR1 LGHDT and CDR2 YNNKEL (reference sequence).

Note on this clonotype: One end of the junction varies from germline; a read error may be responsible. The V call is TRBV7-3, the J call TRBJ1-2; maybe TRBD1 (6 bases). Looked up from germline, CDR1 is SGHTA and CDR2 is FQGTGA. The CDR3 length is 15 residues. This chain's CDR3 is CASSPKAGAAYGYAF. CDR3 DNA: TGTGCCAGCAGCCCCAAGGCGGGGGCGGCCTATGGCTACGCCTTC.

The rearrangement links TRBV7-2 to TRBJ2-3; D is tentatively TRBD1 or TRBD2 (6 bases each). CDR3 size: 15 residues. Germline lookup yields CDR1 SGHTA and CDR2 FQGNSA. Trimming stripped 5 bases from V and 2 bases from J, with 14 bases between. The CDR3 is CASSPTRGPTDTQYF. Written as DNA, the CDR3 is TGTGCCAGCAGCCCGACCCGGGGGCCCACAGATACGCAGTATTTT.

This clonotype was detected only a few times. This chain connects TRBV2 to TRBJ2-7; 8 bases match TRBD1. Germline V gene data show CDR1 as SNHLY and CDR2 as FYNNEI. V lost 5 bases and J lost 1; bases outside the gene matches: 7. CDR3 length: 15 residues. The DNA of the CDR3 is TGTGCCAGCAGTAGGACAGGGAGCCTATCCTACGAGCAGTACTTC. It codes for CASSRTGSLSYEQYF.

This clonotype was seen a handful of times. The chain recombines TRBV29-1 with TRBJ1-3; 7 bases match TRBD1. Germline trimming cut 7 bases from V and 2 bases from J; bases unmatched to any gene: 5. This CDR3 is built from 13 residues. Germline CDR1 and CDR2: SQVTM and ANQGSEA. The CDR3 protein is CSAKTGAGNTIYF. The DNA of the CDR3 is TGCAGCGCTAAAACAGGGGCTGGAAACACCATATATTTT.

This clonotype was found a few times. The chain is built from TRBV7-9 and TRBJ1-4; 7 bases are a match to TRBD1. CDR1 SEHNR and CDR2 FQNEAQ come from the germline V gene (reference sequence). The ends lost 5 bases at V and 8 bases at J; junction bases unmatched: 8. This CDR3 comprises 14 residues. CDR3 protein: CASSLTGAGEKLFF. CDR3 in DNA: TGTGCCAGCAGCCTTACAGGGGCTGGGGAAAAACTGTTTTTT.

The chain has TRBV7-9 and TRBJ2-3; D is perhaps TRBD2 (5 bases). The germline V gene encodes CDR1 SEHNR and CDR2 FQNEAQ (reference sequence). Trimming removed 3 bases at V and 2 bases at J, with 9 bases between. The CDR3 is made up of 14 amino acids. In DNA form, the CDR3 reads TGTGCCAGCAGCTTTACGGGGTCCACAGATACGCAGTATTTT. The encoded protein is CASSFTGSTDTQYF.

The genes are TRBV27 and TRBJ2-6; D gene ambiguous. V was pared by 2 bases and J by 4 bases, with 9 bases between. This CDR3 is built from 15 residues. CDR1 is MNHEY, CDR2 SMNVEV, per germline (reference sequence). The DNA for the CDR3 is TGTGCCAGCAGTTTAGTGTATATGGGGGCCAACGTCCTGACTTTC. Protein: CASSLVYMGANVLTF.

This clonotype has just a few counts. Sequence at one end of the junction differs from germline and may be a read error. This chain joins TRBV7-2 and TRBJ2-5, with D unresolved. The germline V gene has CDR1 SGHTA and CDR2 FQGNSA. This CDR3 is 13 amino acids long. CDR3 in amino acids: CASSSSAKETQCF. CDR3 DNA: TGTGCCAGCAGTTCCTCAGCCAAAGAGACCCAGTGCTTC.

V usage is TRBV4-3 and J usage is TRBJ2-5; D call uncertain. This CDR3 has 15 residues. Trimming took 0 bases from V and 2 from J, leaving 10 bases between them. Germline CDR1 reads LGHNA; CDR2 reads YSLEER. The CDR3 here is CASSQEMRQQETQYF. The CDR3 coding sequence is TGCGCCAGCAGCCAAGAAATGCGGCAGCAAGAGACCCAGTACTTC.

The chain links TRBV18 to TRBJ1-1; no firm D call. V was shortened by 1 base and J by 0 bases, with 15 bases between the two germline ends. CDR1 and CDR2 from the germline V gene are KGHSH and LQKENI. CDR3 length: 17 amino acids. This CDR3 reads CASSPQGRGSMNTEAFF. The CDR3 DNA reads as TGTGCCAGCTCACCACAGGGAAGAGGATCAATGAACACTGAAGCTTTCTTT.

For the CDR3, the DNA is TGTGCCAGCTCACCCGGACCTCTCCCCTACAATGAGCAGTTCTTC. Translated, it gives CASSPGPLPYNEQFF. This chain uses TRBV18 with TRBJ2-1; D uncertain. Germline assignment: CDR1 KGHSH and CDR2 LQKENI. V lost 3 bases and J 2 bases, leaving 11 bases between the germline ends. This CDR3 comprises 15 residues.

This clonotype has more than one count but fewer than ten. CDR3: CASSLLGTANYGYTF. The DNA for the CDR3 is TGTGCCAGCAGCTTATTGGGGACAGCTAACTATGGCTACACCTTC. The chain recombines TRBV7-2 with TRBJ1-2; 7 nucleotides agree with TRBD1. The junction had 3 bases not matched to a gene; V was cut back by 2 bases and J by 0 bases. This CDR3 has 15 residues. The germline V gene encodes CDR1 SGHTA and CDR2 FQGNSA.

This rearrangement joins TRBV6-5 to TRBJ2-3; D is perhaps TRBD2 (5 bases). CDR1 and CDR2 from the germline V gene are MNHEY and SVGAGI. This CDR3 comprises 14 residues. The ends were cut back, 3 bases at V and 6 bases at J, with 13 bases in the middle. CDR3 DNA sequence: TGTGCCAGCAGTTATGCGCTAACGGGGGATACGCAGTATTTT. This encodes CASSYALTGDTQYF.

Concerning this clonotype: At one of its ends the junction is not consistent with the germline gene, which may arise from a read error. V usage is TRBV5-1 and J usage is TRBJ1-2; D may be TRBD1 (6 bases). There are 15 residues in the CDR3. CDR1 and CDR2 (germline): SGHRS, YFSETQ. This CDR3 is CACSPPGTMDYGYTF. For the CDR3, the DNA is TGCGCCTGCAGCCCACCCGGGACAATGGATTATGGCTACACCTTC.

The genes are TRBV5-1 and TRBJ2-6; the D call may be TRBD1 or TRBD2 (5 bases each). Germline CDR1 reads SGHRS; CDR2 reads YFSETQ. The V gene lost 3 bases and the J gene lost 0 bases, with 10 bases spanning the gap. The CDR3 consists of 16 residues. CDR3 DNA sequence: TGCGCCAGCAGCTCGGGGACCTCCTCTGGGGCCAACGTCCTGACTTTC. It encodes CASSSGTSSGANVLTF.

The rearrangement joins TRBV25-1 to TRBJ1-4, with D perhaps matching TRBD1 (5 bases). CDR1 and CDR2 from the germline V gene are MGHDK and SYGVNS. Trimming stripped 3 bases from V and 7 bases from J, with 18 bases between. The CDR3 is 16 amino acids. CDR3: CASSDGGIRISEKLFF. CDR3 sequence (DNA): TGTGCCAGCAGTGACGGGGGGATCAGGATAAGTGAAAAACTGTTTTTT.

The gene calls are TRBV4-3 and TRBJ2-1; TRBD2 aligns across 10 bases. Trimming cost V 0 bases and J 4 bases; bases outside gene matches: 3. The CDR3 runs 16 residues. Germline V gene data show CDR1 as LGHNA and CDR2 as YSLEER. CDR3 sequence: CASSQDSAGGYNEQFF. The CDR3 DNA reads as TGCGCCAGCAGCCAAGATTCAGCGGGGGGGTACAATGAGCAGTTCTTC.

The genes are TRBV29-1 and TRBJ2-1, with D perhaps matching TRBD1 or TRBD2 (5 bases each). The CDR3 has 13 amino acids. CDR1 is SQVTM, CDR2 ANQGSEA, per germline. V lost 7 bases and J lost 3, with 13 bases in between. The CDR3 sequence: CSGDQEDYNEQFF. The CDR3 nucleotides read TGCAGCGGGGACCAAGAGGACTACAATGAGCAGTTCTTC.